This T cell receptor (beta chain) was recovered during a study of post-analysis software for immune sequencing data. Study-level results: The study found TRBV5-6, TRBV5-1 and TRBV20-1 among five or six TRBV segments more frequent in patients than controls.

To note about this clonotype: What it recognizes is unknown. One end of the junction fails to match germline, which may point to a read error.

The TCR beta cDNA libraries carried unique molecular identifiers. TCRdb ran MiXCR on the PCR reads and lists one entry per CDR3 protein. This sample has roughly 540,000 distinct CDR3 sequences, with 30% to 40% found just once. Germline V gene sequence: CDR1 LNHNV, CDR2 YYDKDF (reference sequence). This CDR3 has 12 residues. The sequencing sample was made of blood. This receptor was obtained from a girl aged 2-17 years with multiple sclerosis. The gene calls are TRBV15 and TRBJ2-3; D might be TRBD1 (5 bases). This CDR3 is CAISRATDTQYF. The CDR3 region has the DNA TGTGCCATCAGCAGGGCCACAGATACGCAGTATTTT.